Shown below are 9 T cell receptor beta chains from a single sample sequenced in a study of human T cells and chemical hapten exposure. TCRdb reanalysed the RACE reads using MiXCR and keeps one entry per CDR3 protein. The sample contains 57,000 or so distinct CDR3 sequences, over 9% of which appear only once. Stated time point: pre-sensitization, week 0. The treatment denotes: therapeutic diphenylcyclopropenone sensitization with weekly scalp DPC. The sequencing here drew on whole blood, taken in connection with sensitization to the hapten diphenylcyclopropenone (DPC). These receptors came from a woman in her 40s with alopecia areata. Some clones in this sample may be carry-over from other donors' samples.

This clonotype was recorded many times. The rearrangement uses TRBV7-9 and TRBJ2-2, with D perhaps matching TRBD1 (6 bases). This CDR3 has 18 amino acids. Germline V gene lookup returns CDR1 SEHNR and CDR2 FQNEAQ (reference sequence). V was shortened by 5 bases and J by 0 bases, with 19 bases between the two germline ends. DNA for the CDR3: TGTGCCAGCAGCCAACGACCGGCAGGGGCCACGAACACCGGGGAGCTGTTTTTT. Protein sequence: CASSQRPAGATNTGELFF.

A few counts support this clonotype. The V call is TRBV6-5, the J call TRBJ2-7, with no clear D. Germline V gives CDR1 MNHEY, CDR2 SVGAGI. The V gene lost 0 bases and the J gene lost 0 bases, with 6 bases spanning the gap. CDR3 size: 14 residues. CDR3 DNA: TGTGCCAGCAGTTACTCTGTAGGCTCCTACGAGCAGTACTTC. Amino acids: CASSYSVGSYEQYF.

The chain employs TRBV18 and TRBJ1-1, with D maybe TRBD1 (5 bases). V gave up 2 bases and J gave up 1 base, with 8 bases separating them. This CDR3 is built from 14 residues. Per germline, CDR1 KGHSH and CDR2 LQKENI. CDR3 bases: TGTGCCAGCTCACCAAGGGGCACGAACACTGAAGCTTTCTTT. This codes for CASSPRGTNTEAFF.

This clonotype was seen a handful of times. The CDR3 coding sequence is TGTGCCAGCAGTGCTTCAGGGAGTTACAATGAGCAGTTCTTC. This sequence encodes CASSASGSYNEQFF. The chain has TRBV25-1 and TRBJ2-1; the D gene could be TRBD1 or TRBD2 (5 bases each). Per the germline V gene, CDR1 is MGHDK and CDR2 is SYGVNS. This CDR3 contains 14 residues. V was pared by 4 bases and J by 4 bases, with 11 bases between.

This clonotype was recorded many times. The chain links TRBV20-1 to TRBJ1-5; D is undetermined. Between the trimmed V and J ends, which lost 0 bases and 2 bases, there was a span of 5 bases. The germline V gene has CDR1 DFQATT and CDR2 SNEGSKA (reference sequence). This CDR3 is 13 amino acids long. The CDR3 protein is CSARETGNQPQHF. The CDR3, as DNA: TGCAGTGCTAGAGAAACGGGCAATCAGCCCCAGCATTTT.

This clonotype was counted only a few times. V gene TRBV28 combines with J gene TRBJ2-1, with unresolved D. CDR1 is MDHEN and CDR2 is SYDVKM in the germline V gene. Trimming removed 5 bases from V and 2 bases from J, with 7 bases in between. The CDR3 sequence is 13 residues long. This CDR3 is CASSRGAYNEQFF. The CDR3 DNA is TGTGCCAGCAGTCGCGGCGCCTACAATGAGCAGTTCTTC.

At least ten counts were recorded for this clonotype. The CDR3 DNA reads as TGTGCCAGCAGAGCCACAGGGGTCTACGAGCAGTACTTC. Translation gives CASRATGVYEQYF. V usage is TRBV6-2 or TRBV6-3 and J usage is TRBJ2-7; 7 nucleotides line up with TRBD1. CDR1 and CDR2 from the germline V gene are MNHEY and SVGEGT. CDR3 length equals 13 residues. V trimming: 6 bases; J trimming: 3 bases; junction bases outside the gene matches: 5.

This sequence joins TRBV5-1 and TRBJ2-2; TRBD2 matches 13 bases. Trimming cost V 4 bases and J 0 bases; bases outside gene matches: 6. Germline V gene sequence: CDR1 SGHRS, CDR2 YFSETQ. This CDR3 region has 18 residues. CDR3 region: CASSIGGLAGTNTGELFF. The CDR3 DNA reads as TGCGCCAGCAGCATCGGGGGACTAGCGGGGACGAACACCGGGGAGCTGTTTTTT.

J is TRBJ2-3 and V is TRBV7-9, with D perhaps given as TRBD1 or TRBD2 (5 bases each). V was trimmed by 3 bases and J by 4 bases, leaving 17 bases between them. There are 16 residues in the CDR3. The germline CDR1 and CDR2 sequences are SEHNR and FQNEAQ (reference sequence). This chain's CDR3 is CASSLGTDSPSDTQYF. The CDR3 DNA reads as TGTGCCAGCAGCTTGGGGACCGACTCACCGTCAGATACGCAGTATTTT.